The TCR beta chain described here comes from a study of patients and donors after allogeneic stem cell transplantation. TCRdb re-called the RT-PCR reads through MiXCR, storing one row per CDR3 protein. The repertoire consists of approximately 150,000 distinct CDR3 sequences, with approximately 35% occurring once and the leading ten covering 40% to 55%. Sequencing was done on a sample of blood, either unsorted or a sorted T cell fraction (not recorded which). The sequence derives from a human donor who was either an allogeneic HSCT recipient or a stem cell or donor lymphocyte infusion donor (not recorded which). It is not recorded whose cells these are; they may come from a transplant donor.

CDR3 sequence: CASSKDREIAEAFF. The CDR3 nucleotides are TGTGCCAGCAGTAAGGACAGGGAGATCGCTGAAGCTTTCTTT. This chain connects TRBV12-3 or TRBV12-4 to TRBJ1-1; 8 bases align to TRBD1. V lost 5 bases, J lost 6 bases, and 8 bases stayed unmatched. This CDR3 has 14 amino acids.